This is a list of T cell receptor beta chains from one sample in a study of Graves' ophthalmopathy and Graves' hyperthyroidism. TCRdb re-analysed the multiplex PCR reads in MiXCR, keeping a single row per CDR3 protein. The top ten hold around an eighth of the sample, which has 350,000 or so distinct CDR3 sequences, 17% seen once. The sample comprised peripheral blood. The source of these receptors is an adult man with Graves' ophthalmopathy. CDR3s include the opening cysteine and the closing phenylalanine or tryptophan. D genes are given only for firm matches. Clone sizes are given selectively: once, few, many, or a class where the clone is expanded.

V gene	D gene	J gene	clone size	CDR3 DNA	CDR3 protein
TRBV11-2	.	TRBJ1-3	many	TGTGCCAGCGTGCCAGGTACGGGCTCTGGAAACACCATATATTTT	CASVPGTGSGNTIYF
TRBV2	.	TRBJ2-7	many	TGTGCCAGCAGTGAGATGGCGGGACTGGCCTACGAGCAGTACTTC	CASSEMAGLAYEQYF
TRBV7-9	.	TRBJ2-5	many	TGTGCCAGCAGCTTAGTCCGGGGGGAGACCCAGTACTTC	CASSLVRGETQYF
TRBV28	TRBD2	TRBJ2-5	many	TGTGCCAGCAGTTTACACGGGAGGGAAGAGACCCAGTACTTC	CASSLHGREETQYF
TRBV6-2/TRBV6-3	.	TRBJ2-7	.	TGTGCCAGGAGTTACAACGGGGACGAGCAGTACTTC	CARSYNGDEQYF
TRBV24-1	.	TRBJ2-2	many	TGTGCCACCGGGGGGAAGGGGACGAACACCGGGGAGCTGTTTTTT	CATGGKGTNTGELFF
TRBV7-2	.	TRBJ2-5	.	TGTGCCAGCAGCGGAGGGGGGAACCAAGAGACCCAGTACTTC	CASSGGGNQETQYF
TRBV3-1	.	TRBJ2-5	many	TGTGCCAGCAGCCAGATATGGCGGGGAGAGACCCAGTACTTC	CASSQIWRGETQYF
TRBV7-2	.	TRBJ1-6	.	TGTGCCAGCAGCACCAGACCGAGCTCCTATAATTCACCCCTCCACTTT	CASSTRPSSYNSPLHF
TRBV7-9	TRBD2	TRBJ2-1	few	TGTGCCAGCAGCGGTACTAGCGGGAGAACGAATGGGCAGTTCTTC	CASSGTSGRTNGQFF
TRBV20-1	.	TRBJ1-5	many	TGCAGTGCTAGTGGTACCGGGACACCTCCTTTCGATCAGCCCCAGCATTTT	CSASGTGTPPFDQPQHF
TRBV6-5	TRBD2	TRBJ2-7	many	TGTGCCAGCAGCAACGCGGGGGGCTCCGAGCAGTACTTC	CASSNAGGSEQYF
TRBV11-1	.	TRBJ1-1	many	TGTGCCAGCAGCTTAAGGTACACTGAAGCTTTCTTT	CASSLRYTEAFF
TRBV12-3/TRBV12-4	.	TRBJ2-7	.	TGTGCCAGCAGCTCCCCTTTCATTGAGCAGTACTTC	CASSSPFIEQYF
TRBV6-5	.	TRBJ2-7	few	TGTGCCAGCAGTTACTTGCCAGGCGGGACAGTACGCTACGAGCAGTACTTC	CASSYLPGGTVRYEQYF
TRBV7-2	.	TRBJ1-1	many	TGTGCCAGCAGCGATAATGACAGGTTCGAAGCTTTCTTT	CASSDNDRFEAFF
TRBV29-1	.	TRBJ2-5	many	TGCAGCGTTGAAGTCAGTGAAGAGACCCAGTACTTC	CSVEVSEETQYF